Listed here are 12 T cell receptor beta chains from one sample, sequenced in a study of T-cell reconstitution after alpha-beta-depleted transplantation in children. Unique molecular identifiers were used in preparing the TCRbeta library. MiXCR, applied by TCRdb to the PCR reads, yields one record per CDR3 protein. The table lists roughly 120,000 distinct CDR3 sequences, roughly 24% of them singletons. The input for sequencing was PBMCs, mostly from graft donor cells, taken 180 days after TCRalphabeta/CD19-depleted stem cell transplant. Source of these receptors: a male patient between 2 and 10 years old who had a stem cell transplant for chronic granulomatous disease, so the T cells may come from the graft donor.

In this sample, this clonotype turned up a few times. The chain carries TRBV7-8 and TRBJ2-2; D remains unclear. This CDR3 region has 15 residues. Trimming shortened V by 2 bases and J by 2 bases, and 9 bases separated the two germline ends. Looked up from germline, CDR1 is SGHVS and CDR2 is FQNEAQ. The DNA of the CDR3 is TGTGCCAGCAGCTTAAACGCCTTTAACACCGGGGAGCTGTTTTTT. Its translation: CASSLNAFNTGELFF. Full variable domain (missing parts from reference TRBV7-8 and TRBJ2-2): GAGVSQSPRYKVAKRGQDVALRCDPISGHVSLFWYQQALGQGPEFLTYFQNEAQLDKSGLPSDRFFAERPEGSVSTLKIQRTQQEDSAVYLCASSLNAFNTGELFFGEGSRLTVL.

This clonotype was seen a handful of times. This rearrangement joins TRBV12-3 or TRBV12-4 to TRBJ2-3, with a tentative D call TRBD1 (6 bases). Deletions cut 5 bases from V and 4 bases from J, with 10 bases between. The CDR3 extends over 13 amino acids. CDR3: CASSRDIADTQYF. CDR3 nucleotide sequence: TGTGCCAGCAGTAGGGACATCGCAGATACGCAGTATTTT.

Many counts were recorded for this clonotype. One junction end does not reproduce the germline sequence, and a read error may be involved. This chain joins TRBV12-3 or TRBV12-4 and TRBJ2-2, with 8 bases lining up with TRBD2. The CDR3 is made up of 15 amino acids. The CDR3 sequence is CASSLAGTSTGELFF. CDR3 nucleotides: TGTGCCAGCAGCTTAGCCGGGACTAGCACCGGGGAGCTGTTTTTT.

The gene calls are TRBV4-2 and TRBJ2-5; tentatively, D is TRBD2 (5 bases). Germline V gene sequence: CDR1 LGHNA, CDR2 YNFKEQ. This CDR3 has 14 amino acids. V lost 0 bases, J lost 2 bases, and 7 bases lay in between. The CDR3 DNA reads as TGTGCCAGCAGCCAAGAAGGACTGCAAGAGACCCAGTACTTC. Translated, it gives CASSQEGLQETQYF.

A few counts support this clonotype. The V and J genes are TRBV20-1 and TRBJ2-1; perhaps TRBD1 as D (7 bases). V lost 3 bases, J lost 1 base, and 13 bases lay in between. The CDR3 has 15 amino acids. The V gene's germline CDR1 is DFQATT and CDR2 SNEGSKA (reference sequence). The CDR3 protein is CSASKPGGSYNEQFF. CDR3 coding DNA: TGCAGTGCTAGCAAACCAGGGGGGTCCTACAATGAGCAGTTCTTC.

The rearrangement links TRBV9 to TRBJ2-3; D remains ambiguous. There are 18 residues in the CDR3. Trimming took 4 bases from V and 5 from J, leaving 26 bases between them. Germline values: CDR1 SGDLS, CDR2 YYNGEE. The DNA of the CDR3 is TGTGCCAGCAGCACGTCCCTCCGGTTGGGCGTTGGGGAAGATACGCAGTATTTT. This sequence encodes CASSTSLRLGVGEDTQYF.

The J gene is TRBJ2-5, the V gene TRBV7-6; 10 nucleotides match TRBD2. The V segment lost 8 bases and the J segment 4 bases; nucleotides outside the gene matches: 28. CDR1 is SGHVS, CDR2 FNYEAQ, per germline. The CDR3 sequence is 21 residues long. CDR3 DNA sequence: TGTGCCAGCTCAAGCCCAGGAAGCCGGGGAAAGCGGGGGGGCATACGAGAGACCCAGTACTTC. It encodes CASSSPGSRGKRGGIRETQYF.

This clonotype was counted between two and nine times. The rearrangement uses TRBV29-1 and TRBJ1-6; 10 bases agree with TRBD1. CDR1 is SQVTM, CDR2 ANQGSEA, per germline. The V and J ends lost 5 bases and 10 bases, in that order; junction bases with no gene match: 2. This CDR3 contains 12 residues. Here the CDR3 reads CSVRDRGSPLHF. CDR3 DNA sequence: TGCAGCGTTCGGGACAGGGGATCACCCCTCCACTTT.

The chain links TRBV18 to TRBJ2-1; no clear D. Germline assignment: CDR1 KGHSH and CDR2 LQKENI. V lost 2 bases, J lost 7 bases, and 9 bases lay in between. The CDR3 consists of 13 residues. CDR3 bases: TGTGCCAGCTCACCAGCCATAAAAAATGAGCAGTTCTTC. Its translation is CASSPAIKNEQFF.

This clonotype was seen repeatedly, ten times or more. The chain uses TRBV20-1 and TRBJ2-2, with TRBD2 matching over 8 bases. Trimming cost V 3 bases and J 0 bases; bases outside gene matches: 0. There are 14 residues in the CDR3. CDR1 and CDR2 (germline): DFQATT, SNEGSKA (reference sequence). The CDR3 is CSARTSANTGELFF. In DNA form, the CDR3 reads TGCAGTGCTAGGACTAGCGCGAACACCGGGGAGCTGTTTTTT.

The V gene is TRBV5-6, the J gene TRBJ2-5, with 8 bases matching TRBD2. The ends lost 3 bases at V and 2 bases at J; junction bases unmatched: 6. The CDR3 covers 15 residues. The germline CDR1 and CDR2 sequences are SGHDT and YYEEEE. CDR3 sequence reads: CASSSVAGRQETQYF. DNA for the CDR3: TGTGCCAGCAGCTCAGTAGCGGGGAGGCAAGAGACCCAGTACTTC.

A few counts support this clonotype. The CDR3 reads CSAQTAASYEQYF. The CDR3 nucleotides read TGCAGTGCTCAAACGGCAGCCTCCTACGAGCAGTACTTC. The chain recombines TRBV20-1 with TRBJ2-7; no clear D. Germline CDR1 DFQATT, CDR2 SNEGSKA (reference sequence). The CDR3 extends over 13 amino acids. The V gene lost 5 bases and the J gene lost 0 bases, with 11 bases spanning the gap.